This TCR beta chain was captured by sequencing in a study of T cells after yellow fever vaccination. TCRdb reprocessed the 5' RACE reads via MiXCR and lists one record per CDR3 protein. The table lists 65,000 to 70,000 distinct CDR3 sequences, approximately 5% of them singletons. Of note for this clonotype: Its antigen is as yet unknown.

General study points: In post-booster samples, most primary-vaccination clones reappeared (approximately 96% CD4, around 87% CD8). The bulk population could contribute abundant contaminating clonotypes to FACS-sorted repertoires.

Germline V lookup: CDR1 SGHNT, CDR2 YYREEE (reference sequence). The CDR3 is made up of 17 amino acids. V gave up 0 bases and J gave up 2 bases; unmatched junction bases: 8. This sample comprised CD4+ T cells sorted from PBMCs, obtained approximately 15 days after the first yellow fever vaccination. The sequence was collected from a man aged 18 to 29 who received the YFV17D yellow fever vaccine. The V call is TRBV5-4, the J call TRBJ2-3; TRBD1 matches 8 bases. This chain's CDR3 is CASSLAWDRINTDTQYF. In nucleotides, the CDR3 is TGTGCCAGCAGCTTGGCCTGGGACAGGATAAACACAGATACGCAGTATTTT.